Given below is one T cell receptor beta chain in context. This entry belongs to a study of shared clonotypes between healthy human individuals. Study-wide background: Per donor, three plates held CD4 naive cells, three held CD4 memory, two held CD8 naive and one held CD8 memory.

This table comes from immunoSEQ multiplex PCR, and its TCRdb copy is limited to in-frame clones, with some not included. The sample yields 2 million to 2.5 million clones, about nine tenths seen once. Trimming shortened V by 1 base and J by 10 bases, and 20 bases separated the two germline ends. CDR1 SGHDT and CDR2 YYEEEE come from the germline V gene. The CDR3 extends over 15 amino acids. This clonotype was obtained from a man aged 18-30 years in good health. Some clones in this sample may be carry-over from other donors' samples. The chain employs TRBV5-6 and TRBJ1-1, with no clear D. What was sequenced was naive CD4+ T cells from PBMCs. As to subset: CD45RA+ positively selected. The CDR3 region is CASSLNLMAGGIAFF. For the CDR3, the DNA is TGTGCCAGCAGCTTGAATTTGATGGCAGGCGGCATAGCTTTCTTT. Full variable domain (outside the CDR3, taken from reference TRBV5-6 and TRBJ1-1): DAGVTQSPTHLIKTRGQQVTLRCSPKSGHDTVSWYQQALGQGPQFIFQYYEEEERQRGNFPDRFSGHQFPNYSSELNVNALLLGDSALYLCASSLNLMAGGIAFFGQGTRLTVV.